Listed below are T cell receptor beta chains from one sample, sequenced in a study of spatial heterogeneity in lung cancer. TCRdb reprocessed the 5' RACE reads with MiXCR, giving one entry per CDR3 protein. The sample carries roughly 80,000 distinct CDR3 sequences, 7% to 9% recorded once. The sequences come from PBMCs, collected at surgery. The receptors were sampled from a male donor with early-stage non-small cell lung cancer. Each CDR3 is given with its conserved first and last residue. Clone size is stated in some rows and not others, as once, few, many or a class when expanded.

CSAPGQGGINTEAFF | TRBV20-1 | 15 | TRBJ1-1 | many
CASSLGLPYNEQFF | TRBV7-6 | 14 | TRBJ2-1 | many
CASSFRGSRQPQHF | TRBV5-8 | 14 | TRBJ1-5 | many
CASSSRQVSEAFF | TRBV5-1 | 13 | TRBJ1-1 | many
CASSPLGGSTDTQYF | TRBV5-1 | 15 | TRBJ2-3 | few
CASSFKKTGMETQYF | TRBV5-4 | 15 | TRBJ2-5 | -
CASSLALEAFF | TRBV19 | 11 | TRBJ1-1 | -
CSAQHRGVINQPQHF | TRBV20-1 | 15 | TRBJ1-5 | few
CSARDRSGSSYNEQFF | TRBV20-1 | 16 | TRBJ2-1 | -
CASSPLAGGPDEQYF | TRBV18 | 15 | TRBJ2-7 | -
CASSPLGAGGGQFF | TRBV6-5 | 14 | TRBJ2-1 | many
CASSPPGLDGYTF | TRBV3-1 | 13 | TRBJ1-2 | many
CASSEGYLDEQFF | TRBV5-1 | 13 | TRBJ2-1 | medium-sized
CASSERFFAEAFF | TRBV6-1 | 13 | TRBJ1-1 | -
CASSDRGGIQELFF | TRBV2 | 14 | TRBJ1-4 | -
CASSVLETGELFF | TRBV9 | 13 | TRBJ2-2 | many
CASSPDSPYGYTF | TRBV12-3/TRBV12-4 | 13 | TRBJ1-2 | -
CASSLSQRDRHTYEQYF | TRBV5-1 | 17 | TRBJ2-7 | many
CSAGLAGGVNQQFF | TRBV20-1 | 14 | TRBJ2-1 | -
CASSQSVRGGQETQYF | TRBV6-5 | 16 | TRBJ2-5 | many
CASSLQGIPAPLHF | TRBV5-1 | 14 | TRBJ1-6 | -
CASSMGSGPTDTQYF | TRBV19 | 15 | TRBJ2-3 | few
CASSLGQGETEAFF | TRBV7-9 | 14 | TRBJ1-1 | many
CAWNPRGAGELFF | TRBV30 | 13 | TRBJ2-2 | -
CASSLTRSGDEQFF | TRBV7-8 | 14 | TRBJ2-1 | -
CASSVTRDTQYF | TRBV5-6 | 12 | TRBJ2-3 | -
CAISESAGRGKETQYF | TRBV10-3 | 16 | TRBJ2-5 | -
CAISVGPTSAYEQYF | TRBV10-3 | 15 | TRBJ2-7 | many
CASSQVSGGWDEQFF | TRBV4-3 | 15 | TRBJ2-1 | many
CASSPLARESEQYF | TRBV11-3 | 14 | TRBJ2-7 | many
CASSQAGPLEGSDTQYF | TRBV4-2 | 17 | TRBJ2-3 | many
CSVEDKMGQPQHF | TRBV29-1 | 13 | TRBJ1-5 | -
CASSPPGGVPYGYTF | TRBV19 | 15 | TRBJ1-2 | -
CASSAAIEQTQYF | TRBV2 | 13 | TRBJ2-5 | many
CASSERDSKYF | TRBV6-4 | 11 | TRBJ2-7 | -
CSVKAGSTDTQYF | TRBV29-1 | 13 | TRBJ2-3 | many
CASSESRGYEQYF | TRBV6-1 | 13 | TRBJ2-7 | -
CASSLNPAGLNEQFF | TRBV5-1 | 15 | TRBJ2-1 | many
CASSYSWTSGRAGYNEQFF | TRBV6-6 | 19 | TRBJ2-1 | many